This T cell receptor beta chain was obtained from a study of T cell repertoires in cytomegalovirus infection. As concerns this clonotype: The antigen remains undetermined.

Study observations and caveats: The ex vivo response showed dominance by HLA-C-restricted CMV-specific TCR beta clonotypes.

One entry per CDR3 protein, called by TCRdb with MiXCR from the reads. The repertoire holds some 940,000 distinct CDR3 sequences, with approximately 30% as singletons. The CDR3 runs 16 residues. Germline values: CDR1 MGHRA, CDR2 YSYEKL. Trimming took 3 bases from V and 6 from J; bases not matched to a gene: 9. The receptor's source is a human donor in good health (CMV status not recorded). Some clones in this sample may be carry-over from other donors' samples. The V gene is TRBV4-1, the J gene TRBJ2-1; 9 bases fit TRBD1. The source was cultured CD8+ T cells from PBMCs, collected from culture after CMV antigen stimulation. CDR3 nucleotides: TGCGCCAGCAGCCACCTCTGGGACAGGGTGTTCAATGAGCAGTTCTTC. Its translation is CASSHLWDRVFNEQFF.